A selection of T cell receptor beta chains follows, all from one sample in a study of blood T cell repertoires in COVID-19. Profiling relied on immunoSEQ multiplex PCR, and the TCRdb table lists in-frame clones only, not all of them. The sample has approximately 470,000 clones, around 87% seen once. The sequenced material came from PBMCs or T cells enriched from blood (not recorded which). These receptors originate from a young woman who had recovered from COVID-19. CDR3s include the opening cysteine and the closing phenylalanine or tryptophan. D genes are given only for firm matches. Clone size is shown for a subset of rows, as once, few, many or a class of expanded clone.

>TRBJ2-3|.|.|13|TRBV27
TGTGCCAGCAGTTTATCGTTCCCGGATACGCAGTATTTT
CASSLSFPDTQYF
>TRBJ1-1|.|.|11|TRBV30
TGTGCCTGGAGTCAGTCGACTGAAGCTTTCTTT
CAWSQSTEAFF
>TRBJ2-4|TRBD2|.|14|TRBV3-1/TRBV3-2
TGTGCCAGCAGCCAAGGAACTAGCGGAAACATTCAGTACTTC
CASSQGTSGNIQYF
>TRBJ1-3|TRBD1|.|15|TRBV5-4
TGTGCCAGCAGCCAACAGGGGGCGAATGGAAACACCATATATTTT
CASSQQGANGNTIYF
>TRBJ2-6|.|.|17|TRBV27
TGTGCCAGCAGTTTATGGAGGTCCATCTCTGGGGCCAACGTCCTGACTTTC
CASSLWRSISGANVLTF
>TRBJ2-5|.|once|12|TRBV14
TGTGCCAGCAGCTACCTTGGCGAGACCCAGTACTTC
CASSYLGETQYF
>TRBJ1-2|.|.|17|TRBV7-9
TGTGCCAGCAGCTTATTGAGGAACCGGACAGCGGTCTATGGCTACACCTTC
CASSLLRNRTAVYGYTF
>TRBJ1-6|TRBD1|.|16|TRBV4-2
TGTGCCAGCAGCCAAGGACAGGGGGCGAATAATTCACCCCTCCACTTT
CASSQGQGANNSPLHF
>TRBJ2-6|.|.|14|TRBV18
TGTGCCAGCTCCCCCAGCTCTGGGGCCAACGTCCTGACTTTC
CASSPSSGANVLTF
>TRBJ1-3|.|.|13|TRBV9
TGTGCCAGCAGCGTGGCAGGGCTGGGCACCATATATTTT
CASSVAGLGTIYF
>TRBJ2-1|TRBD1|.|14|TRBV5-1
TGCGCCAGCAGCTTGTGGGGACAGGGCCTTGAGCAGTTCTTC
CASSLWGQGLEQFF
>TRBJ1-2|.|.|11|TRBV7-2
TGTGCCAGCAGCCAAGGATGGGCCGCCACCTTC
CASSQGWAATF
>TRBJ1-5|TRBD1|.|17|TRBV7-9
TGTGCCAGCAGCTTCGTACGACAGGGAAGGGTCAATCAGCCCCAGCATTTT
CASSFVRQGRVNQPQHF
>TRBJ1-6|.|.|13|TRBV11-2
TGTGCCAGCACCCCGGCAGGGTATTCACCCCTCCACTTT
CASTPAGYSPLHF
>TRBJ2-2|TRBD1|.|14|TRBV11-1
TGTGCCAGCAGCTTCGGGACAGGGGGCGGGGAGCTGTTTTTT
CASSFGTGGGELFF
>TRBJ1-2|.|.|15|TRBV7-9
TGTGCCAGCAGCTTAGAAGCTTATACTAACTATGGCTACACCTTC
CASSLEAYTNYGYTF
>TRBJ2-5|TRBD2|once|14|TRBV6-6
TGTGCCAGCACTTCGCGGGGGGGCCCAGAGACCCAGTACTTC
CASTSRGGPETQYF
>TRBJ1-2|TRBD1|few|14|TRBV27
TGTGCCAGCAAAAGACAGGGTCCAGACTATGGCTACACCTTC
CASKRQGPDYGYTF
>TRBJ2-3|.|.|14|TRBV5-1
TGCGCCAGCAGCCCGGAGGCTAGCACAGATACGCAGTATTTT
CASSPEASTDTQYF
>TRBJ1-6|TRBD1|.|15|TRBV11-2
TGTGCCAGCAGCTGGACAGGGGTGGGGAATTCACCCCTCCACTTT
CASSWTGVGNSPLHF
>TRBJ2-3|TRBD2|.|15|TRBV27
TGTGCCAGCACAGAGGGGCGACTAGCGGCAGATACGCAGTATTTT
CASTEGRLAADTQYF
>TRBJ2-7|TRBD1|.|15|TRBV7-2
TGTGCCAGCAGCTTAGCGCGAGGGGGCACCTACGAGCAGTACTTC
CASSLARGGTYEQYF
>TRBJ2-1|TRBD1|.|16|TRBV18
TGTGCCAGCTCACCACTTTCCGGGACAGCAATCAATGAGCAGTTCTTC
CASSPLSGTAINEQFF
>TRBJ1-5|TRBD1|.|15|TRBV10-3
TGTGCCATCAGTGAAGGACAGGATAGCAATCAGCCCCAGCATTTT
CAISEGQDSNQPQHF
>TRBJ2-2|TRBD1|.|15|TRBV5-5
TGTGCCAGCAGCTCGCGACAGGGTCGCACCGGGGAGCTGTTTTTT
CASSSRQGRTGELFF
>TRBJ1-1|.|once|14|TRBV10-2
TGCGCCAGCAGTGACCCTGGGGGGTACACTGAAGCTTTCTTT
CASSDPGGYTEAFF
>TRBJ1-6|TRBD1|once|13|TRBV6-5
TGTGCCAGCGCCGTGGGACAGGGGTCCCCCCTCCACTTT
CASAVGQGSPLHF
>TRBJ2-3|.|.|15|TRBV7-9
TGTGCCAGCAGCCCAAGGGGGATTAGCACAGATACGCAGTATTTT
CASSPRGISTDTQYF
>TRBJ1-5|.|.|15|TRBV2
TGTGCCAGCAGTGAACATGGGGGAGGCGGAGAGCCCCAGCATTTT
CASSEHGGGGEPQHF
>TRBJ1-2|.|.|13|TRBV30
TGTGCCCGAACAAGGGGGGGCGCGTATGGCTACACCTTC
CARTRGGAYGYTF